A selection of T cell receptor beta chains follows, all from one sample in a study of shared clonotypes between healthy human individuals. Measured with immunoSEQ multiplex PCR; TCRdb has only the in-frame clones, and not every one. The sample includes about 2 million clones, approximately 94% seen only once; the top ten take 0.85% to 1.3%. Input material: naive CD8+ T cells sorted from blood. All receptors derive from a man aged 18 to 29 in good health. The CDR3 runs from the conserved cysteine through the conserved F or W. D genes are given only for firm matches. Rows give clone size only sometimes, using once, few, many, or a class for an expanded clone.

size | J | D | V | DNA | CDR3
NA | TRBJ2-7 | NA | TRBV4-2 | TGTGCCAGCAGCCATTTTAGCGACTCATCCTACGAGCAGTACTTC | CASSHFSDSSYEQYF
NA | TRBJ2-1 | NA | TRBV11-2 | TGTGCCAGCAGCTTAGGGCATAATGAGCAGTTCTTC | CASSLGHNEQFF
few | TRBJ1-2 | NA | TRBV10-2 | TGCGCCAGCAGTGTAGGACCTACCTCTAGTGGCTACACCTTC | CASSVGPTSSGYTF
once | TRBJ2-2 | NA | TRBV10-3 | TGTGCCATCAGTGAGTCGACCGAATCAGGGGAGCTGTTTTTT | CAISESTESGELFF
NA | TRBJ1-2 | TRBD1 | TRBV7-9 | TGTGCCAGCAGCTTAACGGGACAGGATGATGGCTACACCTTC | CASSLTGQDDGYTF
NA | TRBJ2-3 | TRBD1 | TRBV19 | TGTGCCAGTAGTATTCTAGGGGGCGACACGCAGTATTTT | CASSILGGDTQYF
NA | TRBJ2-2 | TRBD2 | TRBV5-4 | TGTGCCAGCAGCTTCTTAATGAGCGGGGGTGCGAACACCGGGGAGCTGTTTTTT | CASSFLMSGGANTGELFF
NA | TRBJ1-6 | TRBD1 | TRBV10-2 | TGCGCCATTTCACAGGGGCCCTATAATTCACCCCTCCACTTT | CAISQGPYNSPLHF
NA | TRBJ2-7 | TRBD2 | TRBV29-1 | TGCAGCGTTGAAGTGGCGGGAGCACCCTACGAGCAGTACTTC | CSVEVAGAPYEQYF
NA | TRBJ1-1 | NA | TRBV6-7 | TGTGCCAGCAGTTACAGGGGCGAGAGGGCCACTGAAGCTTTCTTT | CASSYRGERATEAFF
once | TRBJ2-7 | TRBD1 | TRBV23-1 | TGCGCCAGCAGTCAATCTAGAGGACAGGGCCCCCCTTACGAGCAGTACTTC | CASSQSRGQGPPYEQYF
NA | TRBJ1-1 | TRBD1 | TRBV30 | TGTGCCTGGAGTACGGGACAGGGGGCGCGGGGCACTGAAGCTTTCTTT | CAWSTGQGARGTEAFF
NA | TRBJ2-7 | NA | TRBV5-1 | TGCGCCAGCAGCTTGAACACGGGCGATACCTCCTACGAGCAGTACTTC | CASSLNTGDTSYEQYF
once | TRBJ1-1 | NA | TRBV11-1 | TGTGCCAGCAGCGACCGGCCGGGTTCGGGGGACACTGAAGCTTTCTTT | CASSDRPGSGDTEAFF
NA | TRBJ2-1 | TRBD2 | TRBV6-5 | TGTGCCAGCAGGTCTCTAGCGGGCTACTACAATGAGCAGTTCTTC | CASRSLAGYYNEQFF
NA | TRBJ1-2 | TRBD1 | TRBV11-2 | TGTGCCAGCAGCCCTCGACAGGGCAACTATGGCTACACCTTC | CASSPRQGNYGYTF
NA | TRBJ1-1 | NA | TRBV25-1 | TGTGCCAGCAGTCCAATCATGGGGCCTGAAGCTTTCTTT | CASSPIMGPEAFF
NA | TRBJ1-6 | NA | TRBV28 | TGTGCCAGCACCCAATCGGCGGGGGGTTCACCCCTCCACTTT | CASTQSAGGSPLHF
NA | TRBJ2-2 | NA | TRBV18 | TGTGCCAGCTCGCAACAGGGTTCGAACACCGGGGAGCTGTTTTTT | CASSQQGSNTGELFF
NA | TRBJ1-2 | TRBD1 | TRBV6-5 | TGTGCCAGCAACCCCGGACAGGACAGGGATGGCTACACCTTC | CASNPGQDRDGYTF
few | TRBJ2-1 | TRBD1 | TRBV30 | TGTGCCTGGAATACAGGGGACAATGAGCAGTTCTTC | CAWNTGDNEQFF
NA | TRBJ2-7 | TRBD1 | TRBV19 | TGTGCCAGTAGATCTGGACAGGGGTACGAGCAGTACTTC | CASRSGQGYEQYF